This T cell receptor beta chain was found in a study of blood T cell repertoires in COVID-19. About the research overall: Material from acute and convalescent COVID-19 was sourced from the United States, Italy and Spain.

This CDR3 is built from 17 residues. The germline CDR1 and CDR2 sequences are LGHNT and FRNRAP. After removal of 5 bases from V and 0 bases from J, the junction contained 9 bases not matched to a gene. TCRdb's table, derived via immunoSEQ multiplex PCR, lists solely in-frame clones and lacks some. The sample holds 210,000 or so clones; 70% to 90% are singletons and the top ten take 11%. The study assigned cohorts using participant-reported clinical history. Two negative PCRs, clearance, or symptom resolution had been documented for recovered Cohort 3 donors. Input material: PBMCs or T cells enriched from blood (not recorded which). The receptor comes from a man aged 30-40 years who had recovered from COVID-19. The chain employs TRBV12-5 and TRBJ2-7; 11 nucleotides line up with TRBD2. This CDR3 is CASGPGTSGGYSYEQYF. The CDR3 bases are TGTGCTAGTGGTCCCGGTACTAGCGGGGGCTACTCCTACGAGCAGTACTTC.